This TCR beta chain was identified in a study of sequential checkpoint blockade in melanoma (dated by TCRdb to between 2018 and 2021). Describing the broader study: In a 1:1 randomization, patients received either first-line nivolumab then ipilimumab (arm A) or ipilimumab then nivolumab (arm B). Maintenance nivolumab came after each of the two trial sequences. DNA from approximately 88 pretreatment melanoma tumor samples was subjected to TCRbeta immunosequencing. Around 22 patients had matched tumor biopsies taken before treatment and at week 13, after single-agent nivolumab (arm A) or ipilimumab (arm B). The same lesion was the source of 65% to 80% of the matched pre- and post-treatment tumor biopsy pairs. Overall results and qualifications from the work: Among patients in the nivolumab-first arm (arm A), tumor TIL clonality before treatment was associated with response (P = .04). Validation of the response-prediction model combining TCR metrics and mutation burden is needed in larger, independent patient cohorts. Within-arm analyses of tumor T-cell fraction were constrained by small sample sizes and reduced statistical power. Tumor T-cell fraction and clonality correlated with PD-L1 staining and CD8+ T-cell counts but not with mutational load. Patients with increases in tumor T-cell fraction and clonality by week 13 were approximately 30 times more likely to achieve clinical benefit.

V loses 5 bases at its end and J loses 4 bases; junction bases beyond the gene matches: 11. CDR1 is given as MGHRA and CDR2 as YSYEKL, both from the germline V gene. The CDR3 covers 17 residues, taking in both the cysteine and the phenylalanine. Kept here is only the CDR3 DNA, which spans 51 bases and is read in frame from base 1. This specimen's treatment or condition label, per the study, means: randomized to nivolumab then ipilimumab (arm A) or the reverse (arm B). No trial patient had received prior DNA-damaging chemotherapy. Samples came from patients with melanoma in CheckMate 064, a randomized, open-label phase II trial of sequential checkpoint blockade. Genomic DNA from formalin-fixed paraffin-embedded (FFPE) tissue samples served as the input for tumor TCR sequencing. TCRbeta CDR3 regions were immunosequenced from genomic DNA with the immunoSEQ Assay. Prior to high-throughput sequencing, genomic DNA was amplified by bias-controlled multiplex PCR. The authors processed their data as follows. To quantify the absolute abundance of each unique TCRbeta CDR3 region, the sequences were collapsed and filtered. Clonality, defined as 1 minus Pielou's evenness, was calculated using only productive rearrangements. Tumor T-cell fraction was computed by normalizing TCRbeta template counts to usable DNA, estimated from several housekeeping genes. A previously published method was used to identify clones whose frequencies were significantly greater in on-treatment samples than in baseline samples. TCRdb provides this immuneACCESS table in a form limited to in-frame rearrangements. Some clones are lacking; in checked studies, under half of them reflect an unresolved V gene, and why the rest are absent is not known. V and J calls and clone size come straight from that table; D and trimming were deduced from the DNA. In all, the sample holds about 5,100 clones, and around 30% of those were seen once. The ten largest clones take up 11% of the sample.

Points on this clone: No antigen is known for it. No per-base quality is available; no much larger clone lies one base away.

The sequence came from a human donor with melanoma. Sequenced here: tumor tissue (inferred from file names), sampled from a patient given nivolumab and ipilimumab in sequence. The rearrangement combines TRBV4-1 with TRBJ1-4, and 9 bases in between align with TRBD1. The base sequence is TGCGCCAGCAGCTTAGAGGTAGACAGGGGGATTAATGAAAAACTGTTTTTT. Its translation is CASSLEVDRGINEKLFF.